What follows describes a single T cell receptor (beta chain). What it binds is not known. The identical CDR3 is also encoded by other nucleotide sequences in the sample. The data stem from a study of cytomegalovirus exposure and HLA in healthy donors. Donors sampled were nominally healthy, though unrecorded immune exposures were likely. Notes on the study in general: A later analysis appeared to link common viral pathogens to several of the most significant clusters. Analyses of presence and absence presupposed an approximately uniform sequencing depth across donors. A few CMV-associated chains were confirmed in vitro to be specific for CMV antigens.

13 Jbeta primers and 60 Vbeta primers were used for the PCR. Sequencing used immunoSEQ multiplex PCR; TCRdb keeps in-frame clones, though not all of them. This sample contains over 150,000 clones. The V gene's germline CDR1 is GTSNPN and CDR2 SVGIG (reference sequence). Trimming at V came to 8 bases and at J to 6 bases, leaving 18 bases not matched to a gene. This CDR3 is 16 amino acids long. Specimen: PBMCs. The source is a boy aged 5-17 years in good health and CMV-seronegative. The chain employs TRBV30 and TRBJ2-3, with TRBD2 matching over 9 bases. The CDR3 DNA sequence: TGTGCCGGCAGGAAGAGAGCGGGGGGATCCACGGATACGCAGTATTTT. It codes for CAGRKRAGGSTDTQYF.